These 3 T cell receptor beta chains share one sample of origin, sequenced in a study of CD8+CD57+ T cells in acquired aplastic anemia. The template for TCR beta VDJ and CDR3 sequence profiling was genomic DNA. Each CDR3 protein gets one entry after TCRdb re-called the reads with MiXCR. The table includes some 42,000 distinct CDR3 sequences, approximately 67% detected once. The sample consisted of sorted CD4+, CD8+, or CD8+CD57+ T cells (not recorded which) from PBMCs. These receptors came from a human donor in good health, serving as a control.

J is TRBJ2-1 and V is TRBV7-8; 11 nucleotides match TRBD2. V lost 1 base to trimming and J lost 7 bases; unmatched junction nucleotides: 6. The CDR3 is 16 amino acids. The germline gives CDR1 SGHVS, CDR2 FQNEAQ. CDR3 bases: TGTGCCAGCAGCTTAGTACTAGCGGGGGCCGGGAATGAGCAGTTCTTC. Protein sequence: CASSLVLAGAGNEQFF.

Here the CDR3 reads CSARGDGRADTQYF. The CDR3, as DNA: TGCAGTGCTAGGGGGGACGGCCGGGCAGATACGCAGTATTTT. The chain joins TRBV20-1 to TRBJ2-3; D may correspond to TRBD1 or TRBD2 (5 bases each). V lost 3 bases to trimming and J lost 4 bases, with 14 bases between them. The CDR3 runs 14 residues. From germline, CDR1 is DFQATT and CDR2 SNEGSKA (reference sequence).

This clonotype was recorded at least ten times. CDR3 in amino acids: CASSLASGTDTQYF. The DNA for the CDR3 is TGTGCCAGCAGCTTGGCCTCTGGGACAGATACGCAGTATTTT. This chain joins TRBV5-5 and TRBJ2-3; D is unclear. V was cut by 0 bases and J by 3 bases, with 8 bases left in between. Germline CDR1 and CDR2: SGHKS and YYEKEE (reference sequence). The CDR3 sequence is 14 residues long.